This TCR beta chain was sequenced during a study of blood T cell repertoires in COVID-19. Study-wide background: The origin of the acute and convalescent COVID-19 samples was the United States, Italy and Spain.

The V end lost 3 bases, the J end lost 4 bases, and 7 bases lay between the germline ends. The CDR3 sequence is 13 residues long. Researchers sorted participants into cohorts using their self-reported clinical history. Exposed enrollees had met someone with a PCR-confirmed or clinician-diagnosed COVID-19 case at some point within the 2 weeks before study entry. Original processing methods: Amplifying reference gene primers gave estimates of nucleated cell counts. Assay: immunoSEQ multiplex PCR; the TCRdb copy retains only in-frame clones and omits some. V and J calls and clone size are as listed in that table; D and trimming were resolved from the DNA. This sample yields about 260,000 clones, of which roughly 88% are seen a single time; about 3.4% belongs to the top ten.

The rearrangement joins TRBV12-3 or TRBV12-4 to TRBJ1-3; D is unclear. This TCR was sampled from a woman aged 40 to 50 who had been exposed to COVID-19. The sample comprised PBMCs or T cells enriched from blood (not recorded which). In nucleotides, the CDR3 is TGTGCCAGCAGTTTTTACACGGGAAACACCATATATTTT. It translates to CASSFYTGNTIYF.